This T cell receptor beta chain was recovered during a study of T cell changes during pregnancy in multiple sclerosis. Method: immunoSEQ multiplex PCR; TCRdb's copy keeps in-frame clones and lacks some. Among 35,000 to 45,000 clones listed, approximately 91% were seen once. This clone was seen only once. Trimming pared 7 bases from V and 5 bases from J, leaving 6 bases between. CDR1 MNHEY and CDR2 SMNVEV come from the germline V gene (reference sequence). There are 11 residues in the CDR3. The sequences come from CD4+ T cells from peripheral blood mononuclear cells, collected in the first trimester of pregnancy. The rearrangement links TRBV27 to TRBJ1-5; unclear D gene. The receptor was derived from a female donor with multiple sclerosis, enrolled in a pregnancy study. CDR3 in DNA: TGTGCCAGCACCCTCCATCAGCCCCAGCATTTT. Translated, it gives CASTLHQPQHF.